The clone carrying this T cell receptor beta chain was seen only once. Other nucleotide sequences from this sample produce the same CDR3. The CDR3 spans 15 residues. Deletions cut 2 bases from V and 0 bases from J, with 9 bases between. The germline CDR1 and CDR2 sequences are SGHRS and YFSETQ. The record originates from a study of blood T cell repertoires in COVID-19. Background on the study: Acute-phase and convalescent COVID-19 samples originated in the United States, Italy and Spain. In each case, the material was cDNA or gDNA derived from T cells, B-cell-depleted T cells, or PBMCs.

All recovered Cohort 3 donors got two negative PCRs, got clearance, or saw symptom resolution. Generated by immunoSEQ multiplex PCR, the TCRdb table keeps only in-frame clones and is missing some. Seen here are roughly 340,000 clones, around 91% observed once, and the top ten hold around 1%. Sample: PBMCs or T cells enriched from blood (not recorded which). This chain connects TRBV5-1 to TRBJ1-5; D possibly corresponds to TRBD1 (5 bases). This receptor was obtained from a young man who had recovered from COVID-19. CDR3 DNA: TGCGCCAGCAGCTTAAGGGGTGGTAGCAATCAGCCCCAGCATTTT. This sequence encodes CASSLRGGSNQPQHF.